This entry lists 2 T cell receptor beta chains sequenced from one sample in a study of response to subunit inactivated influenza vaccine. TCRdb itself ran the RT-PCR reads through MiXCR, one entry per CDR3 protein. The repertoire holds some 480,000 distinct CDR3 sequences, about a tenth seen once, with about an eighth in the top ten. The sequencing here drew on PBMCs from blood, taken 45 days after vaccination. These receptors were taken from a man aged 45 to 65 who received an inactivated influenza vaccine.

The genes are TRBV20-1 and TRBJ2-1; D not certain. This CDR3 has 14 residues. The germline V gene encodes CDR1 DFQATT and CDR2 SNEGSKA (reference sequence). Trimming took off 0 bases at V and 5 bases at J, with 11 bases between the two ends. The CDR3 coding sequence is TGCAGTGCTAGAGATCACACACCTAACAATGAGCAGTTCTTC. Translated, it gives CSARDHTPNNEQFF.

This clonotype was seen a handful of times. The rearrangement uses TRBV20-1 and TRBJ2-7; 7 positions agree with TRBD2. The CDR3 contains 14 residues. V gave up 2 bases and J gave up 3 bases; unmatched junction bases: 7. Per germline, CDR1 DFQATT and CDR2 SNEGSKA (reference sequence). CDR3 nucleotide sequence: TGCAGTGCTAGACCCCTGGGGGGGGGCTACGAGCAGTACTTC. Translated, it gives CSARPLGGGYEQYF.